A single sample gave rise to the 24 T cell receptor beta chains below, sequenced in a study of graft-versus-host responses after intestinal transplantation (TCRdb year 2021). To prepare the library, the immunoSEQ multiplex PCR assay was applied. What TCRdb holds here is the immuneACCESS table cut down to in-frame rearrangements. Part of the clones is not present; checked against another copy, under half of the missing clones reflect an unresolved V gene, and the others are unexplained. This sample has under 100,000 clones in its table, and 90% of those were observed once. Of the sample, roughly a sixth is held by the ten largest clones. Sample: PBMCs, taken about 460 days after intestinal transplant. The receptor source for this set is a human patient who received an intestinal transplant, so some T cells may come from the graft donor.

The rearrangement joins TRBV11-2 to TRBJ1-3; D remains ambiguous. CDR1 SGHAT and CDR2 FQNNGV come from the germline V gene. The CDR3 loop spans 17 amino acids. V lost 2 bases and J 0 bases, leaving 14 bases between the germline ends. CDR3 DNA: TGTGCCAGCAGCTTACCTCCGGACGGTTCCTCTGGAAACACCATATATTTT. Encoded protein: CASSLPPDGSSGNTIYF.

This clone was seen a single time. The genes are TRBV25-1 and TRBJ2-1; possibly TRBD1 or TRBD2 for D (5 bases each). V was cut by 2 bases and J by 10 bases, with 18 bases left in between. This CDR3 region has 15 residues. CDR1 and CDR2 (germline): MGHDK, SYGVNS. The CDR3 DNA is TGTGCCAGCAGTGAAGTGGGGGTAGCGTCTGGGGAGCAGTTCTTC. This sequence encodes CASSEVGVASGEQFF.

V is TRBV7-9 and J is TRBJ1-2; a weak D match, TRBD1 (5 bases). Trimming removed 5 bases from V and 8 bases from J, with 15 bases in between. The CDR3 sequence is 13 residues long. The germline gives CDR1 SEHNR, CDR2 FQNEAQ (reference sequence). The CDR3: CASSAAGDQGYTF. CDR3 DNA sequence: TGTGCCAGCAGCGCAGCGGGGGATCAAGGCTACACCTTC.

The chain combines TRBV4-2 with TRBJ1-5, with TRBD1 identical over 8 bases. Germline V gene lookup returns CDR1 LGHNA and CDR2 YNFKEQ. The V and J ends lost 3 bases and 6 bases, in that order; junction bases with no gene match: 7. This CDR3 is 15 amino acids long. The chain's CDR3 is CASSQDRDRRQPQHF. The CDR3 DNA sequence: TGTGCCAGCAGCCAGGACCGGGACAGGCGTCAGCCCCAGCATTTT.

This sequence joins TRBV13 and TRBJ2-6; the D is unclear. CDR1 and CDR2 from the germline V gene are PRHDT and FYEKMQ (reference sequence). The CDR3 loop spans 18 amino acids. V was cut by 6 bases and J by 5 bases, with 23 bases left in between. The DNA of the CDR3 is TGTGCCAGCAGACCACCGAAGCGAGTACAAAGTCGGGCCAACGTCCTGACTTTC. Amino acid sequence: CASRPPKRVQSRANVLTF.

The chain recombines TRBV27 with TRBJ1-1; 7 bases map to TRBD1. V gave up 1 base and J gave up 0 bases; unmatched junction bases: 11. The length of the CDR3 is 18 residues. The germline CDR1 and CDR2 sequences are MNHEY and SMNVEV (reference sequence). The CDR3 sequence is CASSLYVRQGQMNTEAFF. The CDR3 bases are TGTGCCAGCAGTTTATACGTCCGACAGGGACAGATGAACACTGAAGCTTTCTTT.

The chain employs TRBV5-1 and TRBJ1-6, with D unresolved. V was shortened by 0 bases and J by 9 bases, with 13 bases between the two germline ends. This CDR3 contains 15 residues. Looked up from germline, CDR1 is SGHRS and CDR2 is YFSETQ. The CDR3 coding sequence is TGCGCCAGCAGCTTGGGGTCCCACGAGGGTTCACCCCTCCACTTT. Translated: CASSLGSHEGSPLHF.

V gene TRBV7-9 combines with J gene TRBJ2-2, with D perhaps given as TRBD1 or TRBD2 (5 bases each). This CDR3 has 12 residues. V lost 5 bases to trimming and J lost 4 bases, with 5 bases between them. CDR1 and CDR2 from the germline V gene are SEHNR and FQNEAQ (reference sequence). The CDR3, as DNA: TGTGCCAGCAGCGGGGGCACCGGGGAGCTGTTTTTT. The encoded protein is CASSGGTGELFF.

V and J are TRBV19 and TRBJ2-7; perhaps TRBD1 as D (6 bases). The germline V gene encodes CDR1 LNHDA and CDR2 SQIVND (reference sequence). Trimming took off 6 bases at V and 2 bases at J, with 11 bases between the two ends. CDR3 length equals 13 residues. In nucleotides, the CDR3 is TGTGCCAGTAGCCGAAAGGGGGCCTACGAGCAGTACTTC. It is translated as CASSRKGAYEQYF.

Here the CDR3 DNA reads TGCGCCAGCAGCCAAGATACGGCGGCCTTCTCCTATAATTCACCCCTCCACTTT. It translates to CASSQDTAAFSYNSPLHF. This chain uses TRBV4-1 with TRBJ1-6; the D is unclear. V shed 0 bases and J shed 0 bases, with 12 bases lying between them. The CDR3 is made up of 18 amino acids. Germline CDR1 and CDR2: MGHRA and YSYEKL.

The rearrangement uses TRBV5-1 and TRBJ2-7, with D unclear. The CDR3 has 11 residues. V dropped 0 bases and J dropped 4 bases, with 2 bases sitting between them. Germline V gene data show CDR1 as SGHRS and CDR2 as YFSETQ. CDR3 amino acids: CASSLAYEQYF. DNA for the CDR3: TGCGCCAGCAGCTTGGCATACGAGCAGTACTTC.

A word on this clone: This CDR3 is also generated by other DNA sequences in the sample. The CDR3 bases are TGTGCCAGCAGTGCAACTAGCGGGTCCTACAATGAGCAGTTCTTC. Protein: CASSATSGSYNEQFF. V is TRBV6-4 and J is TRBJ2-1; 9 nucleotides align to TRBD2. In germline, CDR1 is MRHNA, CDR2 SNTAGT. The CDR3 sequence is 15 residues long. Losses at the gene ends were 4 bases for V and 1 base for J; bases not matched to a gene: 2.

The chain has TRBV11-2 and TRBJ1-6; 10 bases line up with TRBD1. The CDR3 has 16 amino acids. CDR1 is SGHAT, CDR2 FQNNGV, per germline. The V gene end was trimmed by 3 bases and the J gene end by 7 bases; junction bases not matched to a gene: 6. Written as DNA, the CDR3 is TGTGCCAGCAGCTTGGACCCGGGACAGGGGAATTCACCCCTCCACTTT. It translates to CASSLDPGQGNSPLHF.

The rearrangement links TRBV5-1 to TRBJ1-5; no clear D gene. The CDR3 contains 13 residues. Germline-derived CDR1 and CDR2 are SGHRS and YFSETQ. The V gene lost 4 bases and the J gene lost 2 bases, with 7 bases spanning the gap. This chain's CDR3 is CASSASGNQPQHF. In nucleotides, the CDR3 is TGCGCCAGCAGCGCCTCAGGCAATCAGCCCCAGCATTTT.

The V and J genes are TRBV10-3 and TRBJ2-1; tentatively, D is TRBD1 (6 bases). Trimming pared 8 bases from V and 8 bases from J, leaving 10 bases between. Looked up from germline, CDR1 is ENHRY and CDR2 is SYGVKD. This CDR3 region has 11 residues. This chain's CDR3 is CAIAGVDEQFF. The CDR3 DNA is TGTGCCATCGCAGGGGTGGATGAGCAGTTCTTC.

This rearrangement joins TRBV6-5 to TRBJ1-2; D gene uncertain. V was shortened by 3 bases and J by 5 bases, with 10 bases between the two germline ends. This CDR3 region has 13 residues. The germline V gene has CDR1 MNHEY and CDR2 SVGAGI. This CDR3 is CASSYGFGYGYTF. CDR3 coding DNA: TGTGCCAGCAGTTATGGATTTGGATATGGCTACACCTTC.

This clone was counted only a few times. The rearrangement joins TRBV6-1 to TRBJ1-5, with D possibly being TRBD1 (5 bases). Germline lookup yields CDR1 MNHNS and CDR2 SASEGT. V shed 7 bases and J shed 3 bases, with 10 bases lying between them. This CDR3 is 13 amino acids long. CDR3 region: CASTGHFNQPQHF. The CDR3 region has the DNA TGTGCCAGCACCGGACACTTCAATCAGCCCCAGCATTTT.

The chain uses TRBV11-2 and TRBJ1-2, with D uncertain. V was trimmed by 5 bases and J by 1 base, leaving 8 bases between them. The germline gives CDR1 SGHAT, CDR2 FQNNGV. There are 13 residues in the CDR3. Here the CDR3 DNA reads TGTGCCAGCAGCGGGAGCCTTAACTATGGCTACACCTTC. Protein: CASSGSLNYGYTF.

The V and J genes are TRBV7-9 and TRBJ2-2; D is unresolved. Germline lookup yields CDR1 SEHNR and CDR2 FQNEAQ (reference sequence). The CDR3 totals 13 residues. V gave up 8 bases and J gave up 6 bases, with 13 bases separating them. In nucleotides, the CDR3 is TGTGCCAGCGTTGCCAGCGCGGCCGGGGAGCTGTTTTTT. Its translation is CASVASAAGELFF.

The chain uses TRBV18 and TRBJ2-7, with D possibly called TRBD1 or TRBD2 (5 bases each). With 2 bases removed from V and 5 bases from J, the gap between germline ends came to 22 bases. From germline, CDR1 is KGHSH and CDR2 LQKENI. This CDR3 comprises 17 residues. CDR3 bases: TGTGCCAGCTCACCAGTTGGGCAACTACGGGGCTTCGACGAGCAGTACTTC. It encodes CASSPVGQLRGFDEQYF.

The V and J genes are TRBV1 and TRBJ1-2; the table's D call of TRBD1 was not tested on the DNA. TRBV1 is a known pseudogene. This CDR3 spans 14 amino acids. The CDR3 reads CTSSHRGSSYGYTF. Here the CDR3 DNA reads TGCACCAGCAGCCACAGGGGAAGTTCGTATGGCTACACCTTC.

This clone was recorded only once. J is TRBJ2-7 and V is TRBV12-5; TRBD2 matches 7 bases. Germline assignment: CDR1 LGHNT and CDR2 FRNRAP. Trimming took 7 bases from V and 7 from J; bases not matched to a gene: 10. The CDR3 is made up of 13 amino acids. In DNA form, the CDR3 reads TGTGCTAGTGAGCGGGGCGTCTTTGGGGAGCAGTACTTC. Translated, it gives CASERGVFGEQYF.

The rearrangement uses TRBV19 and TRBJ2-2; possibly TRBD1 for D (6 bases). Germline lookup yields CDR1 LNHDA and CDR2 SQIVND (reference sequence). The CDR3 is made up of 16 amino acids. V dropped 6 bases and J dropped 2 bases, with 16 bases sitting between them. For the CDR3, the DNA is TGTGCCAGTAGAATCTCAGGGGCAGCCAACACCGGGGAGCTGTTTTTT. Its protein is CASRISGAANTGELFF.

The V gene is TRBV7-8, the J gene TRBJ2-5; TRBD1 aligns across 9 bases. The V gene's germline CDR1 is SGHVS and CDR2 FQNEAQ. CDR3 length: 18 residues. V dropped 5 bases and J dropped 5; count of bases not matched to a gene: 18. The DNA of the CDR3 is TGTGCCAGCAGCGCTAGGGACACCCGGGACAGGGTGCGGGAGACCCAGTACTTC. The encoded protein is CASSARDTRDRVRETQYF.